Below are 18 T cell receptor beta chains sequenced from a single sample in a study of T cells in Graves' hyperthyroidism and ophthalmopathy. Amplified TCR beta CDR3 regions came from RNA transcripts. The HTBI primer set served for first-round RT-PCR of the TCR CDR3. TCRdb ran MiXCR on the multiplex PCR reads and lists one entry per CDR3 protein. Here the sample spans 500,000 to 750,000 distinct CDR3 sequences, 46% being singletons. Sequencing input: peripheral blood or thyroid tissue (not recorded which). The receptors were sampled from a woman aged 18-35 years with Graves' hyperthyroidism.

V gene TRBV20-1 combines with J gene TRBJ2-5; 14 bases fit TRBD2. The CDR3 covers 15 residues. From germline, CDR1 is DFQATT and CDR2 SNEGSKA (reference sequence). J lost 4 bases, V lost 3 bases, and 4 bases had no gene match. CDR3 residues: CSARGLAGVGETQYF. CDR3 coding DNA: TGCAGTGCTAGGGGACTAGCGGGAGTAGGAGAGACCCAGTACTTC.

The sample holds a few counts of this clonotype. A much larger clone is a single base away; this may be a read error. A read error is likely, as this CDR3 ends without the conserved phenylalanine or tryptophan. The chain joins TRBV5-4 to TRBJ1-1; 10 bases are shared with TRBD1. There are 14 residues in the CDR3. Germline V lookup: CDR1 SGHNT, CDR2 YYREEE (reference sequence). The V and J ends lost 4 bases and 5 bases, in that order; junction bases with no gene match: 5. The chain's CDR3 is CASSLTGGLTEAFL. CDR3 nucleotides: TGTGCCAGCAGCCTGACAGGGGGCTTGACTGAAGCTTTCCTT.

This clonotype was counted many times. The V call is TRBV11-3, the J call TRBJ2-5; D unclear. Trimming cost V 5 bases and J 7 bases, with 14 bases left between them. The CDR3 runs 13 residues. The V gene's germline CDR1 is SGHNT and CDR2 YENEEA. CDR3 region: CASSIRLVGTQYF. CDR3 nucleotides: TGTGCCAGCAGCATAAGGCTGGTTGGGACCCAGTACTTC.

This clonotype came up many times. The rearrangement uses TRBV12-3 or TRBV12-4 and TRBJ1-1, with TRBD1 matching 7 bases. The J segment lost 1 base and the V segment lost 6 bases, leaving 8 bases of the junction unmatched. This CDR3 spans 15 amino acids. CDR3 sequence reads: CASRERDRANTEAFF. The CDR3 nucleotides read TGTGCCAGCAGGGAAAGGGACAGAGCGAACACTGAAGCTTTCTTT.

V is TRBV24-1 and J is TRBJ2-1, with D uncertain. CDR3 length: 12 amino acids. Trimming removed 3 bases from V and 12 bases from J, with 11 bases in between. Germline assignment: CDR1 KGHDR and CDR2 SFDVKD. The CDR3 protein is CATSDPDLGQFF. CDR3 DNA sequence: TGTGCCACCAGTGATCCTGACTTAGGGCAGTTCTTC.

This clonotype was counted ten times or more. The chain has TRBV2 and TRBJ2-7; no clear D gene. Germline V CDR1 and CDR2: SNHLY, FYNNEI. Trimming took 6 bases from V and 5 from J, leaving 8 bases between them. The CDR3 is 11 amino acids. The CDR3 DNA sequence: TGTGCCAGCAGCCAGGCTGACGAGCAGTACTTC. Amino acid sequence: CASSQADEQYF.

This clonotype was counted many times. The chain is built from TRBV28 and TRBJ1-1; TRBD1 might be the D (6 bases). Trimming cost V 7 bases and J 5 bases, with 14 bases left between them. CDR1 is MDHEN and CDR2 is SYDVKM in the germline V gene. The length of the CDR3 is 13 residues. The CDR3 reads CASIMGGGTEAFF. CDR3 bases: TGTGCCAGCATCATGGGAGGGGGGACTGAAGCTTTCTTT.

The chain uses TRBV20-1 and TRBJ2-7; 9 nucleotides line up with TRBD2. CDR1 is DFQATT and CDR2 is SNEGSKA in the germline V gene (reference sequence). Germline trimming cut 5 bases from V and 5 bases from J; bases unmatched to any gene: 16. This CDR3 spans 16 amino acids. For the CDR3, the DNA is TGCAGTGCTGGGGCGCTTTTTGGCGGGAGGGCCCACGAGCAGTACTTC. It encodes CSAGALFGGRAHEQYF.

This clonotype was detected once. The chain's CDR3 is CASQDTGGGYGYTF. The CDR3 region has the DNA TGTGCCAGCCAAGACACAGGGGGTGGCTATGGCTACACCTTC. The V and J genes are TRBV7-2 and TRBJ1-2, with 8 bases that match TRBD1. V was clipped by 8 bases and J by 4 bases; unmatched bases: 9. The CDR3 totals 14 residues. CDR1 and CDR2 from the germline V gene are SGHTA and FQGNSA.

This CDR3 reads CAISDSGQLYEQYF. CDR3 nucleotides: TGTGCCATCAGTGATTCGGGACAGCTCTACGAGCAGTACTTC. The rearrangement joins TRBV10-3 to TRBJ2-7, with 7 bases matching TRBD1. Trimming cost V 3 bases and J 3 bases; bases outside gene matches: 5. Germline CDR1 and CDR2: ENHRY and SYGVKD. The CDR3 loop spans 14 amino acids.

This clonotype was counted ten times or more. V gene TRBV7-2 combines with J gene TRBJ2-7; possibly TRBD2 for D (5 bases). Germline V gene sequence: CDR1 SGHTA, CDR2 FQGNSA. The V end was cut by 2 bases, the J end by 5 bases, with 10 bases between. The CDR3 is 13 amino acids. In nucleotides, the CDR3 is TGTGCCAGCAGCTTACTGGGAGCGCACGAGCAGTACTTC. As protein: CASSLLGAHEQYF.

This clonotype came up many times. This chain joins TRBV5-8 and TRBJ1-1, with D tentatively TRBD1 (6 bases). The V and J ends lost 2 bases and 6 bases respectively, with 14 bases between them. This CDR3 comprises 14 residues. The germline V gene has CDR1 SGHTS and CDR2 YDEGEE. Here the CDR3 DNA reads TGTGCCAGCAGCTTACCACTCCGGGGGCCTGAAGCTTTCTTT. Translating it yields CASSLPLRGPEAFF.

V usage is TRBV29-1 and J usage is TRBJ2-7; D is unclear. The CDR3 consists of 13 residues. V gave up 7 bases and J gave up 4 bases, with 17 bases separating them. Germline assignment: CDR1 SQVTM and CDR2 ANQGSEA. The CDR3 protein is CSGRTSTGYEQYF. Here the CDR3 DNA reads TGCAGCGGCAGGACCTCAACCGGTTACGAGCAGTACTTC.

This clonotype was observed many times. V is TRBV19 and J is TRBJ1-2, with 9 bases lining up with TRBD1. Germline loops: CDR1 LNHDA, CDR2 SQIVND (reference sequence). After removal of 6 bases from V and 11 bases from J, the junction contained 16 bases not matched to a gene. This CDR3 has 15 amino acids. In nucleotides, the CDR3 is TGTGCCAGTAGACGGGACAGGGAAGGCAAAGTTGCTTACACCTTC. This sequence encodes CASRRDREGKVAYTF.

This clonotype has more than one count but fewer than ten. The chain links TRBV6-6 to TRBJ2-7; no clear D. Germline V CDR1 and CDR2: MNHNY, SVGAGI (reference sequence). V dropped 0 bases and J dropped 7 bases, with 7 bases sitting between them. The CDR3 sequence is 12 residues long. The CDR3, as DNA: TGTGCCAGCAGTTACTCGGAGTGGGAGCAGTACTTC. This encodes CASSYSEWEQYF.

This chain joins TRBV7-2 and TRBJ1-6; the match to TRBD1 covers 12 bases. CDR1 and CDR2 (germline): SGHTA, FQGNSA. The CDR3 is 21 amino acids. Trimming at V came to 0 bases and at J to 0 bases, leaving 9 bases not matched to a gene. CDR3: CASSLAGTGGLRSSYNSPLHF. In DNA, the CDR3 is TGTGCCAGCAGCTTAGCCGGGACAGGGGGCTTAAGGAGCTCCTATAATTCACCCCTCCACTTT.

There are a few counts of this clonotype. The chain links TRBV7-2 to TRBJ2-2; 7 nucleotides line up with TRBD2. Trimming took 3 bases from V and 8 from J; bases not matched to a gene: 12. CDR3 length: 16 residues. Germline CDR1 SGHTA, CDR2 FQGNSA. Here the CDR3 DNA reads TGTGCCAGCAGCTTGGCCCGACTAGCCGGGCGGGGGGAGCTGTTTTTT. Its protein product is CASSLARLAGRGELFF.

This clonotype was counted at least ten times. The gene calls are TRBV29-1 and TRBJ2-5, with D perhaps TRBD1 or TRBD2 (5 bases each). Trimming cost V 5 bases and J 5 bases, with 15 bases left between them. Per the germline V gene, CDR1 is SQVTM and CDR2 is ANQGSEA. The CDR3 is made up of 13 amino acids. In nucleotides, the CDR3 is TGCAGCGTTCCCGGGACGTATCAGGAGACCCAGTACTTC. Protein sequence: CSVPGTYQETQYF.